A selection of T cell receptor beta chains follows, all from one sample in a study of cytomegalovirus exposure and HLA in healthy donors. Repertoires were generated with immunoSEQ multiplex PCR, while TCRdb's copy carries only in-frame clones and drops some. The table lists 140,000 to 150,000 clones, more than 9.5% of them singletons. The sequenced material came from PBMCs. These receptors were collected from a man between 45 and 60 years old in good health and CMV-seronegative. Both conserved end residues are part of each CDR3. The order of the fields is D gene, V gene, J gene, clone size, CDR3 DNA, CDR3 protein. D genes are given only for firm matches. Size is omitted from some rows. Given values are once, few, many or a class for expanded clones.

d_call: -; v_call: TRBV5-1; j_call: TRBJ1-4; clone_size: -; cdr3_nt: TGCGCCAGCAGCTCCCCTTCAGGGTTAACTAATGAAAAACTGTTTTTT; cdr3_aa: CASSSPSGLTNEKLFF
d_call: TRBD2; v_call: TRBV5-1; j_call: TRBJ2-3; clone_size: few; cdr3_nt: TGCGCCAGCAGACCTAGCGGCAGCACAGATACGCAGTATTTT; cdr3_aa: CASRPSGSTDTQYF
d_call: -; v_call: TRBV30; j_call: TRBJ1-1; clone_size: -; cdr3_nt: TGTGCCTGGAGTGGTTTTACGGGGAACACTGAAGCTTTCTTT; cdr3_aa: CAWSGFTGNTEAFF
d_call: -; v_call: TRBV13; j_call: TRBJ2-7; clone_size: -; cdr3_nt: TGTGCCAGCTCCGGGGGGCCCCCCTCCTACGAGCAGTACTTC; cdr3_aa: CASSGGPPSYEQYF
d_call: -; v_call: TRBV19; j_call: TRBJ1-4; clone_size: -; cdr3_nt: TGTGCCAGTAGTTCGAACCAGCGGGCCATTAATGAAAAACTGTTTTTT; cdr3_aa: CASSSNQRAINEKLFF
d_call: -; v_call: TRBV5-1; j_call: TRBJ2-3; clone_size: -; cdr3_nt: TGCGCCAGCAGCTTGGCTCGGCGGAGCACAGATACGCAGTATTTT; cdr3_aa: CASSLARRSTDTQYF
d_call: -; v_call: TRBV9; j_call: TRBJ2-1; clone_size: -; cdr3_nt: TGTGCCAGCAGCGCTTCGGGGTTCAACAATGAGCAGTTCTTC; cdr3_aa: CASSASGFNNEQFF
d_call: -; v_call: TRBV7-9; j_call: TRBJ2-1; clone_size: -; cdr3_nt: TGTGCCAGCAGCTGGGGGGGGCTTAATGAGCAGTTCTTC; cdr3_aa: CASSWGGLNEQFF
d_call: -; v_call: TRBV1; j_call: TRBJ2-7; clone_size: -; cdr3_nt: TGCACCAGCAGTCCTCCATTAGCGGGAGGGCTCGAGCAGTACTTC; cdr3_aa: CTSSPPLAGGLEQYF
d_call: TRBD2; v_call: TRBV27; j_call: TRBJ2-7; clone_size: -; cdr3_nt: TGTGCCAGCAGTTTACGTCAAACTGGGACTAGCGGGGGGCCTTCCTACGAGCAGTACTTC; cdr3_aa: CASSLRQTGTSGGPSYEQYF
d_call: -; v_call: TRBV5-6; j_call: TRBJ1-4; clone_size: -; cdr3_nt: TGTGCCAGCAGCGTGCTGAGTAATGAAAAACTGTTTTTT; cdr3_aa: CASSVLSNEKLFF
d_call: TRBD2; v_call: TRBV28; j_call: TRBJ2-6; clone_size: -; cdr3_nt: TGTGCCAGCAGTCTATCCGGCGGGGGGATCCCTGGGGCCAACGTCCTGACTTTC; cdr3_aa: CASSLSGGGIPGANVLTF
d_call: TRBD1; v_call: TRBV5-1; j_call: TRBJ1-2; clone_size: -; cdr3_nt: TGCGCCAGCAGCTTGGCGGGACAGGGTAACTATGGCTACACCTTC; cdr3_aa: CASSLAGQGNYGYTF
d_call: TRBD1; v_call: TRBV7-8; j_call: TRBJ1-2; clone_size: -; cdr3_nt: TGTGCCAGCAGCTTTACCCGACAGGGGACGGCGGGCTACACCTTC; cdr3_aa: CASSFTRQGTAGYTF
d_call: -; v_call: TRBV6-1; j_call: TRBJ1-3; clone_size: -; cdr3_nt: TGTGCCAGCAGTTTGGGCGGGAGATCTGGAAACACCATATATTTT; cdr3_aa: CASSLGGRSGNTIYF
d_call: -; v_call: TRBV2; j_call: TRBJ2-1; clone_size: few; cdr3_nt: TGTGCCAGCAGTGGACAGGGAGGCAATGAGCAGTTCTTC; cdr3_aa: CASSGQGGNEQFF
d_call: TRBD1; v_call: TRBV7-9; j_call: TRBJ2-2; clone_size: -; cdr3_nt: TGTGCCAGCAGGTCGGGACAGGGGTTTACCGGGGAGCTGTTTTTT; cdr3_aa: CASRSGQGFTGELFF
d_call: TRBD2; v_call: TRBV5-1; j_call: TRBJ2-1; clone_size: -; cdr3_nt: TGCGCCAGCAGCCAAACACCTAGCGGGACCAGCTCCTACAATGAGCAGTTCTTC; cdr3_aa: CASSQTPSGTSSYNEQFF
d_call: TRBD1; v_call: TRBV19; j_call: TRBJ1-5; clone_size: few; cdr3_nt: TGTGCCAGTAGTACGGACAGGGGTAATCAGCCCCAGCATTTT; cdr3_aa: CASSTDRGNQPQHF
d_call: -; v_call: TRBV2; j_call: TRBJ1-4; clone_size: -; cdr3_nt: TGTGCCAGCAGTCAGCTCTCAAGGGGCGGGGATGAAAAACTGTTTTTT; cdr3_aa: CASSQLSRGGDEKLFF
d_call: TRBD2; v_call: TRBV7-2; j_call: TRBJ2-7; clone_size: -; cdr3_nt: TGTGCCAGCAGCACCGGGACTAGCGCGGCGGGGTACGAGCAGTACTTC; cdr3_aa: CASSTGTSAAGYEQYF
d_call: -; v_call: TRBV11-2; j_call: TRBJ1-6; clone_size: few; cdr3_nt: TGTGCCAGCAGCTTAGGTCTTCGGGCCCTCCACTTT; cdr3_aa: CASSLGLRALHF
d_call: TRBD2; v_call: TRBV4-1; j_call: TRBJ2-5; clone_size: -; cdr3_nt: TGCGCCAGCAGCCAAGATGTTCCGGGCGGGAGCAGGGAGACCCAGTACTTC; cdr3_aa: CASSQDVPGGSRETQYF
d_call: TRBD2; v_call: TRBV5-4; j_call: TRBJ2-3; clone_size: few; cdr3_nt: TGTGCCAGCAGCCTGTTAGCGGGAGGGGGTACAGATACGCAGTATTTT; cdr3_aa: CASSLLAGGGTDTQYF
d_call: -; v_call: TRBV28; j_call: TRBJ2-7; clone_size: -; cdr3_nt: TGTGCCAGCAGTTTGTCCGACACCTACGAGCAGTACTTC; cdr3_aa: CASSLSDTYEQYF
d_call: TRBD1; v_call: TRBV2; j_call: TRBJ1-1; clone_size: -; cdr3_nt: TGTGCCAGCAGTCAGGGGAGGACAGGGTCCCCTTTCTTT; cdr3_aa: CASSQGRTGSPFF
d_call: -; v_call: TRBV7-9; j_call: TRBJ2-5; clone_size: -; cdr3_nt: TGTGCCAGCAGCCCGAAACGGAGGGTCCAAGAGGCCCAGTACTTC; cdr3_aa: CASSPKRRVQEAQYF
d_call: TRBD1; v_call: TRBV5-1; j_call: TRBJ1-1; clone_size: -; cdr3_nt: TGCGCCAGCAGCTTGGCGGACAGGGAGGGGGGTGAAGCTTTCTTT; cdr3_aa: CASSLADREGGEAFF
d_call: -; v_call: TRBV2; j_call: TRBJ1-6; clone_size: -; cdr3_nt: TGTGCCAGCAGAGGGCCGGGGGTCCCCTATAATTCACCCCTCCACTTT; cdr3_aa: CASRGPGVPYNSPLHF
d_call: TRBD1; v_call: TRBV25-1; j_call: TRBJ2-1; clone_size: -; cdr3_nt: TGTGCCAGCGGAAGACAGGGTTTGAATGAGCAGTTCTTC; cdr3_aa: CASGRQGLNEQFF
d_call: TRBD1; v_call: TRBV9; j_call: TRBJ1-4; clone_size: -; cdr3_nt: TGTGCCAGCAGCCCCCGGACAGGCCCCGGATTTATGGCAACTAATGAAAAACTGTTTTTT; cdr3_aa: CASSPRTGPGFMATNEKLFF
d_call: -; v_call: TRBV19; j_call: TRBJ1-6; clone_size: few; cdr3_nt: TGTGCCAGTGGCTCGACATTCTATAATTCACCCCTCCACTTT; cdr3_aa: CASGSTFYNSPLHF
d_call: -; v_call: TRBV28; j_call: TRBJ2-7; clone_size: -; cdr3_nt: TGTGCCAGCAGTTCTTCCTCTTCGGGGAAGACCTACGAGCAGTACTTC; cdr3_aa: CASSSSSSGKTYEQYF
d_call: -; v_call: TRBV18; j_call: TRBJ2-7; clone_size: -; cdr3_nt: TGTGCCAGCTCACCCTTGTACGAGCAGTACTTC; cdr3_aa: CASSPLYEQYF
d_call: -; v_call: TRBV10-3; j_call: TRBJ2-5; clone_size: few; cdr3_nt: TGTGCCATCAGTGATGACAGGCTTCAAGAGACCCAGTACTTC; cdr3_aa: CAISDDRLQETQYF
d_call: -; v_call: TRBV29-1; j_call: TRBJ1-2; clone_size: -; cdr3_nt: TGCAGCGTGGGGGCGGGTTATGGCTACACCTTC; cdr3_aa: CSVGAGYGYTF
d_call: -; v_call: TRBV2; j_call: TRBJ2-2; clone_size: few; cdr3_nt: TGTGCCAGCAGTAGGTTGGGCCCCGATACCGGGGAGCTGTTTTTT; cdr3_aa: CASSRLGPDTGELFF
d_call: TRBD2; v_call: TRBV7-3; j_call: TRBJ2-1; clone_size: few; cdr3_nt: TGTGCCAGCAGCTTAGGGCTAGCGGGCCACAATGAGCAGTTCTTC; cdr3_aa: CASSLGLAGHNEQFF
d_call: -; v_call: TRBV11-2; j_call: TRBJ1-5; clone_size: -; cdr3_nt: TGTGCCAGCAGCCCCCGGTGGGGGGGCAATCAGCCCCAGCATTTT; cdr3_aa: CASSPRWGGNQPQHF
d_call: TRBD2; v_call: TRBV5-1; j_call: TRBJ2-1; clone_size: -; cdr3_nt: TGCGCCAGCAGCTTGGAGGGACTAGGTTACAATGAGCAGTTCTTC; cdr3_aa: CASSLEGLGYNEQFF
d_call: TRBD2; v_call: TRBV2; j_call: TRBJ2-5; clone_size: -; cdr3_nt: TGTGCCAGCGGCCCTTTTTTAGCGGGCTCGGGGACCCAGTACTTC; cdr3_aa: CASGPFLAGSGTQYF
d_call: TRBD1; v_call: TRBV7-3; j_call: TRBJ1-1; clone_size: few; cdr3_nt: TGTGCCAGCAGCTTACGTGAGGGGGCGCGGACTGAAGCTTTCTTT; cdr3_aa: CASSLREGARTEAFF
d_call: TRBD1; v_call: TRBV7-8; j_call: TRBJ1-1; clone_size: -; cdr3_nt: TGTGCCAGCAGCTTCAGGACAGGGGCGGGCACTGAAGCTTTCTTT; cdr3_aa: CASSFRTGAGTEAFF
d_call: -; v_call: TRBV28; j_call: TRBJ1-5; clone_size: -; cdr3_nt: TGTGCCAGCAGTTTTTTGCAGGGTATGGGCAATCAGCCCCAGCATTTT; cdr3_aa: CASSFLQGMGNQPQHF
d_call: -; v_call: TRBV7-9; j_call: TRBJ2-2; clone_size: few; cdr3_nt: TGTGCCAGCAGCCCTGACACTGGTGGGAACACCGGGGAGCTGTTTTTT; cdr3_aa: CASSPDTGGNTGELFF
d_call: TRBD2; v_call: TRBV5-4; j_call: TRBJ2-7; clone_size: -; cdr3_nt: TGTGCCAGCAGCACCCAGCGGGGACCCTACGAGCAGTACTTC; cdr3_aa: CASSTQRGPYEQYF
d_call: -; v_call: TRBV7-9; j_call: TRBJ2-7; clone_size: -; cdr3_nt: TGTGCCAGCATCCACCCGCAGGGTCAGTACGAGCAGTACTTC; cdr3_aa: CASIHPQGQYEQYF
d_call: TRBD1; v_call: TRBV5-4; j_call: TRBJ2-7; clone_size: -; cdr3_nt: TGTGCCAGCAGCTTAGGACAGGGCCAGTACGAGCAGTACTTC; cdr3_aa: CASSLGQGQYEQYF
d_call: TRBD2; v_call: TRBV7-6; j_call: TRBJ2-1; clone_size: -; cdr3_nt: TGTGCCAGCAGCAAGGGACTAGCGGCAAACAATGAGCAGTTCTTC; cdr3_aa: CASSKGLAANNEQFF
d_call: -; v_call: TRBV13; j_call: TRBJ1-5; clone_size: -; cdr3_nt: TGTGCCAGCAGCTTAGTTCAGATAAATCAGCCCCAGCATTTT; cdr3_aa: CASSLVQINQPQHF
d_call: TRBD1; v_call: TRBV5-1; j_call: TRBJ2-1; clone_size: -; cdr3_nt: TGCGCCAGCAGCTTGCAGGGGGATGAGCAGTTCTTC; cdr3_aa: CASSLQGDEQFF
d_call: -; v_call: TRBV11-2; j_call: TRBJ1-2; clone_size: few; cdr3_nt: TGTGCCAGCAGCTTAACCCAGGTTTCCTATGGCTACACCTTC; cdr3_aa: CASSLTQVSYGYTF
d_call: -; v_call: TRBV5-4; j_call: TRBJ1-3; clone_size: few; cdr3_nt: TGTGCCAGCAGCCCGGGGTTTGGAAACACCATATATTTT; cdr3_aa: CASSPGFGNTIYF
d_call: -; v_call: TRBV1; j_call: TRBJ2-7; clone_size: few; cdr3_nt: TGCACCAGCAGCCAAGATTACGGGACAGGGACTTACGAGCAGTACTTC; cdr3_aa: CTSSQDYGTGTYEQYF
d_call: TRBD1; v_call: TRBV6-5; j_call: TRBJ1-1; clone_size: few; cdr3_nt: TGTGCCAGCAGTTACCTGCGGGCAGGGGGGAACACTGAAGCTTTCTTT; cdr3_aa: CASSYLRAGGNTEAFF